The T cell receptor beta chain described here comes from a study of shared clonotypes between healthy human individuals. Study at large: CD4 naive cells filled three plates per donor, CD4 memory three, CD8 naive two and CD8 memory one.

The study drew its donors from healthy HIV-negative adults without recent acute infections or vaccinations. Details on this clone: Its antigen is unidentified.

Assay used: immunoSEQ multiplex PCR; TCRdb lists only in-frame clones, some missing. Of hundreds of thousands of clones in the sample, approximately 96% were seen once. The CDR3 consists of 12 residues. CDR1 and CDR2 (germline): SNHLY, FYNNEI. The V end was cut by 4 bases, the J end by 2 bases, with 6 bases between. Study findings and constraints: A handful of donors shared about 4.8% of their naive CD4 clonotypes. It was only blood that was sampled, and tissue repertoires likely differ.

V usage is TRBV2 and J usage is TRBJ2-7; D gene uncertain. Sample: memory CD8+ T cells sorted from blood. Indicated subset: CD45RO+ cells pooled with CCR7-negative TemRA cells. This clonotype was obtained from a man younger than 45 in good health. The CDR3 DNA sequence: TGTGCCAGCAGTGCCGAGGCCTACGAGCAGTACTTC. Its protein product is CASSAEAYEQYF.